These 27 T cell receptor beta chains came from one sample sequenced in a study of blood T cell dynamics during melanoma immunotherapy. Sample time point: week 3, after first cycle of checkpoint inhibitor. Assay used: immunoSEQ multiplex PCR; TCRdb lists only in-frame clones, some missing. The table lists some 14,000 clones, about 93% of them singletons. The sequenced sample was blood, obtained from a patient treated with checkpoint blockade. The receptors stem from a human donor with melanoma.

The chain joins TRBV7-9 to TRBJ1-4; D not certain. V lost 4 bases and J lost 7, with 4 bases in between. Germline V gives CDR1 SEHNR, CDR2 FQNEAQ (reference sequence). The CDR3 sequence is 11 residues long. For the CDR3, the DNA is TGTGCCAGCAGCTCTAGTGAAAAACTGTTTTTT. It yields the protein CASSSSEKLFF.

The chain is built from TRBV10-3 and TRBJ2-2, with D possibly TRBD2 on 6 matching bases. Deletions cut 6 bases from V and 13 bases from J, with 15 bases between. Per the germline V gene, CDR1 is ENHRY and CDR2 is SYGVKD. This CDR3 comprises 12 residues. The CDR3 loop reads CAIREGSEGLFF. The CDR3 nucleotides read TGTGCCATCAGGGAGGGATCTGAGGGGCTGTTTTTT.

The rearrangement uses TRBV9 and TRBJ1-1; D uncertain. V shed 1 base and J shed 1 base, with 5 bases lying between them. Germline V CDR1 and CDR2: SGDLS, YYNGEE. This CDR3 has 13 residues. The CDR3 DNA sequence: TGTGCCAGCAGCGTACAGACGAACACTGAAGCTTTCTTT. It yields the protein CASSVQTNTEAFF.

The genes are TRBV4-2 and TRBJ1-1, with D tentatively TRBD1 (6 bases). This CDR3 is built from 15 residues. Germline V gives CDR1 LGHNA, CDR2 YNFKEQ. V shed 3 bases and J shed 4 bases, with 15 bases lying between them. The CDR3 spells CASSQQTGRITEAFF. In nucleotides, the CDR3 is TGTGCCAGCAGCCAGCAAACAGGGCGAATCACTGAAGCTTTCTTT.

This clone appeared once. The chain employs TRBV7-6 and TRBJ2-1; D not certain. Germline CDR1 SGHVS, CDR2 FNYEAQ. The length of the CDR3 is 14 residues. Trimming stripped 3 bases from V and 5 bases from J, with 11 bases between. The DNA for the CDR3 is TGTGCCAGCAGCTTTCCCGGGTGGGACAATGAGCAGTTCTTC. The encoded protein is CASSFPGWDNEQFF.

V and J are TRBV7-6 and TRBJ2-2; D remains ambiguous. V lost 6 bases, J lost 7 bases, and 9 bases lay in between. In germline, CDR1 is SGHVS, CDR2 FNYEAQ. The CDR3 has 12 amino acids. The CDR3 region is CASRDLGGELFF. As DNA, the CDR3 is TGTGCCAGCAGAGACTTGGGCGGGGAGCTGTTTTTT.

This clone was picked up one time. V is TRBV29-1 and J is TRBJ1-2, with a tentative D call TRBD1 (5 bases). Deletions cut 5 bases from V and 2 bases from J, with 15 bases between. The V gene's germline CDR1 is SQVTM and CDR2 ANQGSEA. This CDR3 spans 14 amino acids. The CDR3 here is CSVYSGTLNYGYTF. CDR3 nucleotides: TGCAGCGTTTACAGCGGGACCCTCAACTATGGCTACACCTTC.

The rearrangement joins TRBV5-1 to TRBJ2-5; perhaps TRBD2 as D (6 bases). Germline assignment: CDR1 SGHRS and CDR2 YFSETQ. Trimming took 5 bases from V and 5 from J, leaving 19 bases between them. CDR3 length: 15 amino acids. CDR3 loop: CASRYSSGSSETQYF. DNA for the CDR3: TGCGCCAGCAGATATTCCTCCGGGAGCAGTGAGACCCAGTACTTC.

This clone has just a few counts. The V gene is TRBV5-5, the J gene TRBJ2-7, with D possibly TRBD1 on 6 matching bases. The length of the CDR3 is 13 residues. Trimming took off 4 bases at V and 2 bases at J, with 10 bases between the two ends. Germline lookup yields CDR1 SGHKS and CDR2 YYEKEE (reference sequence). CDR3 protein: CASSLDRTYEQYF. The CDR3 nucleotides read TGTGCCAGCAGCCTGGACAGAACCTACGAGCAGTACTTC.

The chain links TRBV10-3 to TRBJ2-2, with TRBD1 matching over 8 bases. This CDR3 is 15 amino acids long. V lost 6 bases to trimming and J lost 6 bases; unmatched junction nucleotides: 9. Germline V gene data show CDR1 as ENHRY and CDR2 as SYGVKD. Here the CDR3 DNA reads TGTGCCATCAGGGCCGGCCTGACAGGGGCCGGGGAGCTGTTTTTT. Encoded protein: CAIRAGLTGAGELFF.

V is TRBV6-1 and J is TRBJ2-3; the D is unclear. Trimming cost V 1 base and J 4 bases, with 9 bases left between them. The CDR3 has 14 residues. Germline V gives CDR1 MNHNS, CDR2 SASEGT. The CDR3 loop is CASSEGALPDTQYF. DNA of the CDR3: TGTGCCAGCAGTGAAGGTGCCCTCCCAGATACGCAGTATTTT.

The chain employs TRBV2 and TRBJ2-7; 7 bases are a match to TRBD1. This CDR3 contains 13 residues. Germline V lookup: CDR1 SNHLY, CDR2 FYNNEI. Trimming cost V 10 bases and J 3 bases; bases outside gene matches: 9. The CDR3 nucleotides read TGTGCCACCAAAAGGGACAGCCTCTACGAGCAGTACTTC. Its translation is CATKRDSLYEQYF.

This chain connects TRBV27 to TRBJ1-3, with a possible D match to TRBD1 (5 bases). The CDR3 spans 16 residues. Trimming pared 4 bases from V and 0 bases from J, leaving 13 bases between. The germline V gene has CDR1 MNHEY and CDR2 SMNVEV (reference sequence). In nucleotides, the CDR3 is TGTGCCAGCAGTTCACAATGGGGCCTCTCTGGAAACACCATATATTTT. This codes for CASSSQWGLSGNTIYF.

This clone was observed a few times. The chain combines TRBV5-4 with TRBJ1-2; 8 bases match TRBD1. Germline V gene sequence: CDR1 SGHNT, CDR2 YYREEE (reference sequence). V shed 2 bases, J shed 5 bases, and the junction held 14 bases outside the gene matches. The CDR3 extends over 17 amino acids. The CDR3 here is CASSFHQGAAGGYGYTF. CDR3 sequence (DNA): TGTGCCAGCAGCTTTCATCAGGGGGCGGCCGGTGGTTATGGCTACACCTTC.

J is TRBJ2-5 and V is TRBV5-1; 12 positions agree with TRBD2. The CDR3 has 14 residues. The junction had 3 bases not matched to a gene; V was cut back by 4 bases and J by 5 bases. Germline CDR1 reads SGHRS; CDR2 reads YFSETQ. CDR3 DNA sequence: TGCGCCAGCAGCACGGGACTAGCGGGTGAGACCCAGTACTTC. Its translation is CASSTGLAGETQYF.

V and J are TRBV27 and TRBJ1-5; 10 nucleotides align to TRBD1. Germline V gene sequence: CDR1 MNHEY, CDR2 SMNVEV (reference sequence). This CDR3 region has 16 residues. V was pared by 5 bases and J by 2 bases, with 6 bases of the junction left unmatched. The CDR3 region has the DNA TGTGCCAGCAGTCCCAGTGGGACAGGGGGCAATCAGCCCCAGCATTTT. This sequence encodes CASSPSGTGGNQPQHF.

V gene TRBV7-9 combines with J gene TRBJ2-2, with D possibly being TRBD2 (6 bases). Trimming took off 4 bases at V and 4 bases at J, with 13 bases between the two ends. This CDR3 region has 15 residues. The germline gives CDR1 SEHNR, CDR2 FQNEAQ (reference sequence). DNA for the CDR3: TGTGCCAGCAGCTACGGGAGTGGGAGCACCGGGGAGCTGTTTTTT. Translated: CASSYGSGSTGELFF.

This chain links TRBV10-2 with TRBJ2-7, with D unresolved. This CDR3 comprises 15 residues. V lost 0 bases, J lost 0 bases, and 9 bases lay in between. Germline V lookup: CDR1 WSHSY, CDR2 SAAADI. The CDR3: CASSESATSSYEQYF. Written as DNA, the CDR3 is TGCGCCAGCAGTGAGTCGGCTACCAGCTCCTACGAGCAGTACTTC.

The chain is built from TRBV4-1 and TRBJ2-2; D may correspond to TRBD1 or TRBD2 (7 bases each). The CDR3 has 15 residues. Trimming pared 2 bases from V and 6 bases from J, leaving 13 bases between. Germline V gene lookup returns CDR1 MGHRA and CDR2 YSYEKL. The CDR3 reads CASSQSRGGSGELFF. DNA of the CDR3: TGCGCCAGCAGCCAAAGCAGGGGGGGGTCCGGGGAGCTGTTTTTT.

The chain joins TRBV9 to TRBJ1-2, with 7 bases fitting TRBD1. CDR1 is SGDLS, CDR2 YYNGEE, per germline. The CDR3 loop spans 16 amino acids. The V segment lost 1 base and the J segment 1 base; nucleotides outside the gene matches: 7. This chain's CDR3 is CASSVSAQGLNYGYTF. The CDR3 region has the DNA TGTGCCAGCAGCGTATCTGCACAGGGGCTTAACTATGGCTACACCTTC.

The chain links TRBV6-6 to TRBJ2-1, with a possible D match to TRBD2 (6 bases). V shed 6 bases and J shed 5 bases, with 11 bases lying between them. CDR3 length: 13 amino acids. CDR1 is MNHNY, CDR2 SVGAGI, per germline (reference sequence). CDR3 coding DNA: TGTGCCAGCAGGCCGGGAGTTAACAATGAGCAGTTCTTC. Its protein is CASRPGVNNEQFF.

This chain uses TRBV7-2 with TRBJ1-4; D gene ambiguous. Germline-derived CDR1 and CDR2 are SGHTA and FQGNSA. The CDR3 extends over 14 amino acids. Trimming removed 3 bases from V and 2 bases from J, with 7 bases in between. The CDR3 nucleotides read TGTGCCAGCAGCTTGAGGGTGACTAATGAAAAACTGTTTTTT. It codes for CASSLRVTNEKLFF. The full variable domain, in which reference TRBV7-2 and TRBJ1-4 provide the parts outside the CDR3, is GAGVSQSPSNKVTEKGKDVELRCDPISGHTALYWYRQSLGQGLEFLIYFQGNSAPDKSGLPSDRFSAERTGGSVSTLTIQRTQQEDSAVYLCASSLRVTNEKLFFGSGTQLSVL.

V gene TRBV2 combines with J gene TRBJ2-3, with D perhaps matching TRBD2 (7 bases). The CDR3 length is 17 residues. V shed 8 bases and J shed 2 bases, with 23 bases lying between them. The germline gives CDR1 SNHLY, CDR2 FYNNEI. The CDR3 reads CASFPTQRGGYTDTQYF. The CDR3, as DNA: TGTGCCAGCTTCCCTACCCAGAGGGGGGGGTACACAGATACGCAGTATTTT.

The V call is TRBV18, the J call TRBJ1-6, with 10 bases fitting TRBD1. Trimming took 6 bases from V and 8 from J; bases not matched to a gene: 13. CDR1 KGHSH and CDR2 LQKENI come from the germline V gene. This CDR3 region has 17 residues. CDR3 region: CASSLGGQGGVYSPLHF. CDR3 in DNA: TGTGCCAGCTCCCTCGGAGGACAGGGGGGTGTATATTCACCCCTCCACTTT.

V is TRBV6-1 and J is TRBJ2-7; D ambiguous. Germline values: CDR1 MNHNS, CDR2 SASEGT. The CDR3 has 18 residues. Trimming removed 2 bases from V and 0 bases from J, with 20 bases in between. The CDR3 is CASSEKWPRRNFSYEQYF. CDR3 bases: TGTGCCAGCAGTGAAAAGTGGCCACGGCGAAACTTCTCCTACGAGCAGTACTTC.

The CDR3: CASRLSRETQYF. CDR3 in DNA: TGTGCCAGCAGACTTTCCCGGGAGACCCAGTACTTC. The chain uses TRBV2 and TRBJ2-5; unclear D gene. CDR1 is SNHLY, CDR2 FYNNEI, per germline. The CDR3 runs to 12 residues. The V end was cut by 6 bases, the J end by 5 bases, with 10 bases between.

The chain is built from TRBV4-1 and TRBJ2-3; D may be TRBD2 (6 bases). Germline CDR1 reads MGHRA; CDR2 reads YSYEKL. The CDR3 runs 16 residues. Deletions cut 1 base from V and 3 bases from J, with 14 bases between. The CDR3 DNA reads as TGCGCCAGCAGCCAAGGTTCGGGAGAGGGAACAGATACGCAGTATTTT. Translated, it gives CASSQGSGEGTDTQYF.